This T cell receptor beta chain was captured by sequencing in a study of T cells after yellow fever vaccination. Germline V CDR1 and CDR2: LNHNV, YYDKDF (reference sequence). The V segment lost 0 bases and the J segment 7 bases; nucleotides outside the gene matches: 11. CDR3 length equals 17 residues. This clonotype was detected many times. Each CDR3 protein gets one entry after TCRdb re-called the 5' RACE reads with MiXCR. The sample shows approximately 110,000 distinct CDR3 sequences, around 7.4% of them seen only once. The V gene is TRBV15, the J gene TRBJ2-3; TRBD2 aligns across 9 bases. This material consisted of CD4+ T cells sorted from PBMCs, taken less than 11 days after the first yellow fever vaccination. This TCR was recovered from a man younger than 35 who received the YFV17D yellow fever vaccine. This chain's CDR3 is CATSRDLGAGGPYTQYF. Here the CDR3 DNA reads TGTGCCACCAGCAGAGATTTGGGGGCGGGGGGGCCTTATACGCAGTATTTT. The variable domain in full, with the rest retrieved from reference TRBV15 and TRBJ2-3, is DAMVIQNPRYQVTQFGKPVTLSCSQTLNHNVMYWYQQKSSQAPKLLFHYYDKDFNNEADTPDNFQSRRPNTSFCFLDIRSPGLGDTAMYLCATSRDLGAGGPYTQYFGPGTRLTVL.